This TCR beta chain stems from a study of post-analysis software for immune sequencing data. Across the study: Some patients lacked subtype; others had relapsing-remitting, secondary progressive or progressive-relapsing disease.

Per the germline V gene, CDR1 is MNHEY and CDR2 is SVGAGI. This CDR3 spans 15 amino acids. Study findings and constraints: Under F measure analysis, samples from one preparation batch co-clustered strongly. Patients used about 5 TRBV segments, including TRBV5-6, TRBV5-1 and TRBV20-1, more often than controls. In multiple sclerosis, normalized Chao1 diversity was significantly below that of controls.

Comment on this clonotype: The antigen is unknown. A read error may account for a junction end that differs from germline.

Every TCR beta cDNA library bore unique molecular identifiers. T cells, about 0.95 to 10 million of them, yielded hundreds of thousands of cDNA molecules. TCRdb itself ran the PCR reads through MiXCR, one entry per CDR3 protein. The table lists about 560,000 distinct CDR3 sequences, roughly 46% of them singletons. The rearrangement links TRBV6-5 to TRBJ2-6, with 8 bases lining up with TRBD1. This TCR was recovered from a girl aged 10 to 17 with multiple sclerosis. The sample consisted of blood. The CDR3 DNA reads as TGTGCCAGCAGTTCTCAGGGGGCTGGGGTCAACGTCCTGACTTTC. This sequence encodes CASSSQGAGVNVLTF.